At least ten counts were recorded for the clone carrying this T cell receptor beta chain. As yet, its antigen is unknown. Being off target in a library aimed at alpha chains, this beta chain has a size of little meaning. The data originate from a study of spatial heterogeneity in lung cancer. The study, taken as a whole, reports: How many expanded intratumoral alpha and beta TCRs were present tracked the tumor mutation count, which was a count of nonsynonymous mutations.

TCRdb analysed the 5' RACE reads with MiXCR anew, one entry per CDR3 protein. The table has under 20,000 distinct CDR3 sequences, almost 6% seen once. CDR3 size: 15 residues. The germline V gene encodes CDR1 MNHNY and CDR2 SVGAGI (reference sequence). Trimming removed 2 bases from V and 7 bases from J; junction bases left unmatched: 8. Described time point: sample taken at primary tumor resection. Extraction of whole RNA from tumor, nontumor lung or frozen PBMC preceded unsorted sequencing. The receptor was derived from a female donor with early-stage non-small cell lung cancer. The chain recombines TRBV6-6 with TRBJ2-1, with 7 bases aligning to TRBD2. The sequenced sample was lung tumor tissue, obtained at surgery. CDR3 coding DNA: TGTGCCAGCAGTTACGGTGCGGGAGCGGGTAATGAGCAGTTCTTC. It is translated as CASSYGAGAGNEQFF.